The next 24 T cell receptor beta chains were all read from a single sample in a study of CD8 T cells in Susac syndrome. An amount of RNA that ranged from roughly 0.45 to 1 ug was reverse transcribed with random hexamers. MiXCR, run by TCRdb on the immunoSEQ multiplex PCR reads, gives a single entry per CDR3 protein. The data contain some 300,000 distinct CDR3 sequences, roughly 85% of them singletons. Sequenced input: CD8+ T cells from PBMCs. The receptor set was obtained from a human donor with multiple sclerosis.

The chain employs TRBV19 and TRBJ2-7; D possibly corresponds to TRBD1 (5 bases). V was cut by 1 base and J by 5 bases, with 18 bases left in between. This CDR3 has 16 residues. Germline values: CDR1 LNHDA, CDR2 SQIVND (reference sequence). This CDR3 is CASSIAGVAGNDEQYF. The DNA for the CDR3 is TGTGCCAGTAGTATAGCAGGCGTGGCAGGGAACGACGAGCAGTACTTC. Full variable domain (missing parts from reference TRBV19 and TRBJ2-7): DGGITQSPKYLFRKEGQNVTLSCEQNLNHDAMYWYRQDPGQGLRLIYYSQIVNDFQKGDIAEGYSVSREKKESFPLTVTSAQKNPTAFYLCASSIAGVAGNDEQYFGPGTRLTVT.

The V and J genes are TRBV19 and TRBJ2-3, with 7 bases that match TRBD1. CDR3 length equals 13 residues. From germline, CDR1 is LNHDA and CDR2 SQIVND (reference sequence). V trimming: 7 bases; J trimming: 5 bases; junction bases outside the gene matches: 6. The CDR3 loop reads CASNDRAVDTQYF. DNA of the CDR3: TGTGCCAGTAACGACAGGGCAGTAGATACGCAGTATTTT. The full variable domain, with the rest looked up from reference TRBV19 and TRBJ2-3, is DGGITQSPKYLFRKEGQNVTLSCEQNLNHDAMYWYRQDPGQGLRLIYYSQIVNDFQKGDIAEGYSVSREKKESFPLTVTSAQKNPTAFYLCASNDRAVDTQYFGPGTRLTVL.

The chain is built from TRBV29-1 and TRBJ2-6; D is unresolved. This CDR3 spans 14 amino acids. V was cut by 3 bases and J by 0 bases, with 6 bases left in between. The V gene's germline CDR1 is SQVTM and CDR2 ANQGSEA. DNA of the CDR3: TGCAGCGTTGAGCAGTACTCTGGGGCCAACGTCCTGACTTTC. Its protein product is CSVEQYSGANVLTF.

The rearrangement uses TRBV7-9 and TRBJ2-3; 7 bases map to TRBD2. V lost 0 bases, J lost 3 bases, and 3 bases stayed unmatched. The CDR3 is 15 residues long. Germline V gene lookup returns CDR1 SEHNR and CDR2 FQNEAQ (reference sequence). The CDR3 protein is CASSLAGGQTDTQYF. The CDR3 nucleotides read TGTGCCAGCAGCTTAGCGGGAGGGCAGACAGATACGCAGTATTTT.

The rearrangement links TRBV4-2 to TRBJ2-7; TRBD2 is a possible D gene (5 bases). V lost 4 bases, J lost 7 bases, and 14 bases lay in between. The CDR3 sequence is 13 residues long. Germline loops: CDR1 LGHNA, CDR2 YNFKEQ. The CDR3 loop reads CASSPAVGVEQYF. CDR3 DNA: TGTGCCAGCAGCCCCGCAGTGGGAGTAGAGCAGTACTTC.

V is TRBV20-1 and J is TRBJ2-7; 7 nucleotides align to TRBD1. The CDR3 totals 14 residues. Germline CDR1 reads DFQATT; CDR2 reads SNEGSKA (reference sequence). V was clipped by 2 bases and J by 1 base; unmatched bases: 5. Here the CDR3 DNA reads TGCAGTGCTAGATCTAGGACAGGATCCTACGAGCAGTACTTC. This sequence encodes CSARSRTGSYEQYF.

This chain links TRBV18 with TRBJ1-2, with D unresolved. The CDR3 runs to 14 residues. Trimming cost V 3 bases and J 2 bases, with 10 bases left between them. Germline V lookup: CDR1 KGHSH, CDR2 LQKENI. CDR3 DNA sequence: TGTGCCAGCTCACCCGTGGACGACAACTATGGCTACACCTTC. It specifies CASSPVDDNYGYTF.

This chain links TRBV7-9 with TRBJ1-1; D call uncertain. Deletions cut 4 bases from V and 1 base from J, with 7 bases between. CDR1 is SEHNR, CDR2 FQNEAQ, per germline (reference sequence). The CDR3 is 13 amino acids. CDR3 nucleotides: TGTGCCAGCAGCTCCTCACCGAACACTGAAGCTTTCTTT. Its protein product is CASSSSPNTEAFF. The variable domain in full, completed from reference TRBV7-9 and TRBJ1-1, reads DTGVSQNPRHKITKRGQNVTFRCDPISEHNRLYWYRQTLGQGPEFLTYFQNEAQLEKSRLLSDRFSAERPKGSFSTLEIQRTEQGDSAMYLCASSSSPNTEAFFGQGTRLTVV.

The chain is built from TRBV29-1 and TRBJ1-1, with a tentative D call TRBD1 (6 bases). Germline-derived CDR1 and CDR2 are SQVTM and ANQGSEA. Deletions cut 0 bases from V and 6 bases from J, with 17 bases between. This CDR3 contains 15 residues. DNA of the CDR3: TGCAGCGTTGAAGATCTTGGGGGCACTGTCTCTGAAGCTTTCTTT. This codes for CSVEDLGGTVSEAFF.

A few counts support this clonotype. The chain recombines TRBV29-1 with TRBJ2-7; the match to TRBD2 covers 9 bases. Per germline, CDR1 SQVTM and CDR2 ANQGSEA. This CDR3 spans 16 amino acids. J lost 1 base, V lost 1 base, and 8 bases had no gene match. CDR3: CSVEALTSGRSYEQYF. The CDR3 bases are TGCAGCGTTGAAGCGCTTACTAGCGGGCGTTCCTACGAGCAGTACTTC.

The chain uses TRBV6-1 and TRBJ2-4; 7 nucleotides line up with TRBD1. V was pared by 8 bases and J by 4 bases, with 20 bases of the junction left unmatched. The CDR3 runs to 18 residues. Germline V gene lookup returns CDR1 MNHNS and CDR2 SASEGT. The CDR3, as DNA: TGTGCCAGCCTCGCCAGAACAGGGGCTTGGGGCAAAAAAAACATTCAGTACTTC. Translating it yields CASLARTGAWGKKNIQYF.

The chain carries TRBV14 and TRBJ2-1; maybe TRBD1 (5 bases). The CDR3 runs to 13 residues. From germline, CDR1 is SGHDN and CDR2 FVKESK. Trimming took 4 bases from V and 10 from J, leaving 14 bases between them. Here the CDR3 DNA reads TGTGCCAGCAGCCTCCGTAGATGGGGCGAGCAGTTCTTC. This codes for CASSLRRWGEQFF.

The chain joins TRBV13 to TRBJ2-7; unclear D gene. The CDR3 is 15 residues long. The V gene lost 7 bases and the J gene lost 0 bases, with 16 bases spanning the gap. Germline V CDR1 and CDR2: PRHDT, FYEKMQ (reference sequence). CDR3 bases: TGTGCCAGCACTGATTGGACGGGCGACTCCTACGAGCAGTACTTC. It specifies CASTDWTGDSYEQYF. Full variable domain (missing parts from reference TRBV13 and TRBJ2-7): AAGVIQSPRHLIKEKRETATLKCYPIPRHDTVYWYQQGPGQDPQFLISFYEKMQSDKGSIPDRFSAQQFSDYHSELNMSSLELGDSALYFCASTDWTGDSYEQYFGPGTRLTVT.

CDR3 residues: CASSYGRVYGYTF. The CDR3 DNA sequence: TGTGCCAGCAGTTACGGCAGGGTCTATGGCTACACCTTC. The chain has TRBV6-5 and TRBJ1-2, with D possibly being TRBD1 (5 bases). V lost 2 bases to trimming and J lost 4 bases, with 8 bases between them. Germline V gene lookup returns CDR1 MNHEY and CDR2 SVGAGI. The CDR3 is made up of 13 amino acids.

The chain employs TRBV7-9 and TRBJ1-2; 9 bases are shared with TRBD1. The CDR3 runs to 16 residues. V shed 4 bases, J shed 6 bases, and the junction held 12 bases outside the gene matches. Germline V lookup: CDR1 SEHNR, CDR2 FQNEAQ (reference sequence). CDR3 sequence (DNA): TGTGCCAGCAGCTCCTACAGGGGGCCCAATATTAATGGCTACACCTTC. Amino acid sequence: CASSSYRGPNINGYTF.

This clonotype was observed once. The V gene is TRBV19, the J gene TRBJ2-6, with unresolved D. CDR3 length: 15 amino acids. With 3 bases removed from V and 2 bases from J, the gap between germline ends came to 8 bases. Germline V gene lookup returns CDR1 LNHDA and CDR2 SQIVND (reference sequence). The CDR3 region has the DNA TGTGCCAGTAGTATCTCTCCTGCTGGGGCCAACGTCCTGACTTTC. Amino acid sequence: CASSISPAGANVLTF.

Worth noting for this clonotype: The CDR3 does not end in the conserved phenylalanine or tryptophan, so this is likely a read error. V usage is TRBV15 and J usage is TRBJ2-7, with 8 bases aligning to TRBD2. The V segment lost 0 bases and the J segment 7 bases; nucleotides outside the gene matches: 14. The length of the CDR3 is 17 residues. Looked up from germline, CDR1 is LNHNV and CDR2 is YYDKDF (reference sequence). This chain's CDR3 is CATSREETSGSGGEQYS. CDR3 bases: TGTGCCACCAGCAGAGAGGAAACTAGCGGTTCGGGGGGGGAGCAGTACTCC.

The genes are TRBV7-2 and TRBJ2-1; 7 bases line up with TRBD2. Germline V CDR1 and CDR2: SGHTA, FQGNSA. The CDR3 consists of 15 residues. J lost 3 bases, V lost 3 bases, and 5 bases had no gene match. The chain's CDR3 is CASSFLTSNYNEQFF. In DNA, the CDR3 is TGTGCCAGCAGCTTTTTGACTAGCAACTACAATGAGCAGTTCTTC.

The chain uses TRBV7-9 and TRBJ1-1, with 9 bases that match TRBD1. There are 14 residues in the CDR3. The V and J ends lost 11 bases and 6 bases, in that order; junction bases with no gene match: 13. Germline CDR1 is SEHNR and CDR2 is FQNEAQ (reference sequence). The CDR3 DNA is TGTGCCGGGCAGGACCAAACAGGGGGCCCTGAAGCTTTCTTT. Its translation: CAGQDQTGGPEAFF.

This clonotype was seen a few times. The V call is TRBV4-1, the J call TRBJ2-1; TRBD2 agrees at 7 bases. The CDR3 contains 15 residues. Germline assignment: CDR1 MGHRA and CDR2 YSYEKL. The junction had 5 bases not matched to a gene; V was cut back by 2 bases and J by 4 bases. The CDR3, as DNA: TGCGCCAGCAGCCAAACCAGCGGGGTATACAATGAGCAGTTCTTC. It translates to CASSQTSGVYNEQFF.

This CDR3 is CASSPLQESRAYGYTF. DNA of the CDR3: TGTGCCAGCAGTCCACTACAGGAAAGTCGCGCCTATGGCTACACCTTC. The gene calls are TRBV27 and TRBJ1-2; TRBD1 might be the D (5 bases). Trimming shortened V by 5 bases and J by 4 bases, and 20 bases separated the two germline ends. This CDR3 is 16 amino acids long. CDR1 and CDR2 from the germline V gene are MNHEY and SMNVEV (reference sequence).

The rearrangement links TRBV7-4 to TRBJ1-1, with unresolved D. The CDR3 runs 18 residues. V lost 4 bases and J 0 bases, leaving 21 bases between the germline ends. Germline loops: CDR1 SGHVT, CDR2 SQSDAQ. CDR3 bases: TGTGCCAGCAGCTACTTTCCTGCAGGAGTTAAGATGAACACTGAAGCTTTCTTT. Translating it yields CASSYFPAGVKMNTEAFF.

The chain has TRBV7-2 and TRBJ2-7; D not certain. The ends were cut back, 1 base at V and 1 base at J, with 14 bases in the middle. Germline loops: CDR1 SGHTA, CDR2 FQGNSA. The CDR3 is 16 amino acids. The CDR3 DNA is TGTGCCAGCAGCTTAGTCGCTGGGTACGGGTCCTACGAGCAGTACTTC. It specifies CASSLVAGYGSYEQYF.

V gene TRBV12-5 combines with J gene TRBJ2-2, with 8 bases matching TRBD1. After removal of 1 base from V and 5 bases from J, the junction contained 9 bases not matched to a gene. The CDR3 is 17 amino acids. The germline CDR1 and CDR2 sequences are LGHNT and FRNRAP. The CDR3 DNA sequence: TGTGCTAGTGGTTTGGATACCCGGACAGGGCGGACCGGGGAGCTGTTTTTT. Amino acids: CASGLDTRTGRTGELFF.